The 21 T cell receptor beta chains listed next were all sequenced from one sample in a study of cytomegalovirus exposure and HLA in healthy donors. PCR involved 60 Vbeta and 13 Jbeta primers. Sequenced by immunoSEQ multiplex PCR; TCRdb stores in-frame clones only, minus some. The data contain about 120,000 clones, 80% to 90% of them singletons. The sample comprised PBMCs. Receptors originate from a man aged 35 to 55 in good health and CMV-seronegative.

The gene calls are TRBV27 and TRBJ2-7; D not certain. CDR1 is MNHEY and CDR2 is SMNVEV in the germline V gene (reference sequence). The CDR3 totals 14 residues. V lost 4 bases to trimming and J lost 9 bases, with 19 bases between them. The CDR3 DNA reads TGTGCCAGCAGTTCAAACGCCGCCGCGCATGGGCAGTACTTC. Its translation: CASSSNAAAHGQYF.

The gene calls are TRBV6-5 and TRBJ2-5, with 7 bases aligning to TRBD1. Germline loops: CDR1 MNHEY, CDR2 SVGAGI. This CDR3 spans 16 amino acids. V shed 0 bases and J 4 bases; nucleotides not matched to a gene: 8. The CDR3 nucleotides are TGTGCCAGCAGTTACTCGAGAAGGGGGCCTTCAGAGACCCAGTACTTC. Translating it yields CASSYSRRGPSETQYF.

The chain is built from TRBV10-2 and TRBJ2-7, with D maybe TRBD1 (6 bases). V was shortened by 6 bases and J by 2 bases, with 17 bases between the two germline ends. The CDR3 is 15 amino acids. CDR1 and CDR2 from the germline V gene are WSHSY and SAAADI. Here the CDR3 DNA reads TGCGCCAGCAGCGACCATGGACAGTCAACCTACGAGCAGTACTTC. Translating it yields CASSDHGQSTYEQYF.

J is TRBJ2-7 and V is TRBV29-1; TRBD1 is a possible D gene (6 bases). Looked up from germline, CDR1 is SQVTM and CDR2 is ANQGSEA. The CDR3 is 13 amino acids. With 6 bases removed from V and 5 bases from J, the gap between germline ends came to 17 bases. The CDR3 DNA follows: TGCAGCGTCAACACAGGGTTAATCAACGAGCAGTACTTC. Residues: CSVNTGLINEQYF.

This clone is judged medium-sized (0.01 to 0.1%). This chain links TRBV11-2 with TRBJ2-5; unclear D gene. V shed 3 bases and J shed 1 base, with 12 bases lying between them. Germline CDR1 SGHAT, CDR2 FQNNGV. This CDR3 comprises 15 residues. CDR3 DNA sequence: TGTGCCAGCAGCTTCTGGCAGGCGCCCCAAGAGACCCAGTACTTC. Amino acid sequence: CASSFWQAPQETQYF.

The chain is built from TRBV27 and TRBJ2-7; TRBD2 is a possible D gene (5 bases). Germline V CDR1 and CDR2: MNHEY, SMNVEV (reference sequence). V lost 5 bases, J lost 2 bases, and 16 bases lay in between. The CDR3 totals 15 residues. The CDR3 spells CASSTNPGFTYEQYF. The CDR3 region has the DNA TGTGCCAGCAGTACAAACCCGGGGTTTACCTACGAGCAGTACTTC.

This chain connects TRBV18 to TRBJ1-2, with 11 positions matching TRBD1. Germline-derived CDR1 and CDR2 are KGHSH and LQKENI. The CDR3 totals 15 residues. The V segment lost 5 bases and the J segment 6 bases; nucleotides outside the gene matches: 8. CDR3 amino acids: CASSGQGAVLNGYTF. Here the CDR3 DNA reads TGTGCCAGCTCAGGACAGGGGGCAGTACTCAATGGCTACACCTTC.

This clone came up many times. The chain has TRBV18 and TRBJ1-2, with TRBD1 identical over 7 bases. Germline CDR1 reads KGHSH; CDR2 reads LQKENI. Trimming at V came to 3 bases and at J to 2 bases, leaving 9 bases not matched to a gene. This CDR3 is built from 16 residues. CDR3: CASSPNSGTENYGYTF. CDR3 DNA: TGTGCCAGCTCACCTAATTCCGGGACAGAGAACTATGGCTACACCTTC.

In nucleotides, the CDR3 is TGTGCCAGCTCTCACGCGGGACAGGGCAATGAGCAGTTCTTC. Translated: CASSHAGQGNEQFF. The chain joins TRBV18 to TRBJ2-1; TRBD1 matches 9 bases. This CDR3 spans 14 amino acids. Germline V gene lookup returns CDR1 KGHSH and CDR2 LQKENI. The J segment lost 6 bases and the V segment lost 6 bases, leaving 6 bases of the junction unmatched.

The chain recombines TRBV27 with TRBJ2-3; D possibly corresponds to TRBD1 (5 bases). Germline V gene sequence: CDR1 MNHEY, CDR2 SMNVEV (reference sequence). The CDR3 is made up of 16 amino acids. V was shortened by 2 bases and J by 2 bases, with 14 bases between the two germline ends. CDR3 sequence reads: CASSLEKGKLTDTQYF. The CDR3 nucleotides are TGTGCCAGCAGTTTAGAAAAGGGGAAGCTCACAGATACGCAGTATTTT.

The chain employs TRBV14 and TRBJ2-7; D not resolved. Germline CDR1 and CDR2: SGHDN and FVKESK. Trimming took off 1 base at V and 6 bases at J, with 10 bases between the two ends. The CDR3 loop spans 13 amino acids. The CDR3 sequence: CASSQAGRSEQYF. The CDR3 DNA reads TGTGCCAGCAGCCAAGCAGGTCGCTCCGAGCAGTACTTC. Using reference TRBV14 and TRBJ2-7 for the parts outside the CDR3, the full variable domain is EAGVTQFPSHSVIEKGQTVTLRCDPISGHDNLYWYRRVMGKEIKFLLHFVKESKQDESGMPNNRFLAERTGGTYSTLKVQPAELEDSGVYFCASSQAGRSEQYFGPGTRLTVT.

The chain couples TRBV7-9 to TRBJ2-3; 7 nucleotides align to TRBD1. Germline lookup yields CDR1 SEHNR and CDR2 FQNEAQ (reference sequence). The length of the CDR3 is 16 residues. V trimming: 5 bases; J trimming: 3 bases; junction bases outside the gene matches: 11. The CDR3: CASSALDRDMTDTQYF. The CDR3 DNA sequence: TGTGCCAGCAGCGCCCTTGACAGGGACATGACAGATACGCAGTATTTT.

This clone was counted once. The chain couples TRBV5-8 to TRBJ2-7, with 7 bases aligning to TRBD1. The CDR3 consists of 15 residues. Looked up from germline, CDR1 is SGHTS and CDR2 is YDEGEE. The junction had 14 bases not matched to a gene; V was cut back by 4 bases and J by 7 bases. In nucleotides, the CDR3 is TGTGCCAGCAGCCTCCGGGACAGATTCCTAGGGGAGCAGTACTTC. Protein product: CASSLRDRFLGEQYF.

The V and J genes are TRBV7-2 and TRBJ2-1, with a weak D call TRBD1 (5 bases). Trimming removed 2 bases from V and 8 bases from J, with 13 bases in between. The CDR3 has 14 amino acids. Germline V CDR1 and CDR2: SGHTA, FQGNSA. CDR3 nucleotides: TGTGCCAGCAGCTTAAACGGCAGGGTGGATGAGCAGTTCTTC. It specifies CASSLNGRVDEQFF.

Only a few counts were recorded for this clone. The rearrangement links TRBV7-9 to TRBJ2-1; possibly TRBD2 for D (6 bases). V lost 9 bases, J lost 5 bases, and 11 bases lay in between. Germline V gene lookup returns CDR1 SEHNR and CDR2 FQNEAQ (reference sequence). CDR3 length: 12 residues. The CDR3 protein is CASRTNNNEQFF. CDR3 nucleotide sequence: TGTGCCAGTCGGACTAACAACAATGAGCAGTTCTTC.

This chain uses TRBV20-1 with TRBJ2-3, with TRBD1 matching over 9 bases. The CDR3 runs to 11 residues. Per the germline V gene, CDR1 is DFQATT and CDR2 is SNEGSKA (reference sequence). Trimming removed 3 bases from V and 10 bases from J; junction bases left unmatched: 2. The DNA of the CDR3 is TGCAGTGCTAGGGGACAGGGCCCGCAGTATTTT. This gives the protein CSARGQGPQYF.

The V and J genes are TRBV5-1 and TRBJ1-5; 7 nucleotides line up with TRBD1. The J segment lost 3 bases and the V segment lost 4 bases, leaving 7 bases of the junction unmatched. The CDR3 contains 15 residues. CDR1 and CDR2 (germline): SGHRS, YFSETQ. The CDR3 DNA is TGCGCCAGCAGCCTAGGGACAGCAGACAATCAGCCCCAGCATTTT. Translated: CASSLGTADNQPQHF.

V usage is TRBV19 and J usage is TRBJ1-1; D unclear. The CDR3 consists of 14 residues. CDR1 is LNHDA, CDR2 SQIVND, per germline (reference sequence). V was clipped by 7 bases and J by 0 bases, with 12 bases between them. CDR3 loop: CASKEALMNTEAFF. The CDR3, as DNA: TGTGCCAGTAAAGAAGCACTTATGAACACTGAAGCTTTCTTT.

The V call is TRBV28, the J call TRBJ1-1; 9 nucleotides match TRBD1. The CDR3 is made up of 15 amino acids. CDR1 and CDR2 (germline): MDHEN, SYDVKM. The V segment lost 6 bases and the J segment 11 bases; nucleotides outside the gene matches: 16. CDR3 protein: CASSQRRGQGLGAFF. DNA of the CDR3: TGTGCCAGCAGCCAAAGAAGGGGACAGGGTCTCGGGGCTTTCTTT.

The table lists this clone with a few counts. The chain has TRBV5-1 and TRBJ2-1; 9 bases map to TRBD2. V shed 3 bases and J 2 bases; nucleotides not matched to a gene: 3. The germline gives CDR1 SGHRS, CDR2 YFSETQ. The CDR3 spans 15 residues. The CDR3 is CASSSGLATYNEQFF. CDR3 coding DNA: TGCGCCAGCAGCTCGGGACTAGCCACCTACAATGAGCAGTTCTTC.

The chain uses TRBV27 and TRBJ2-2; D is unclear. Per germline, CDR1 MNHEY and CDR2 SMNVEV (reference sequence). V was shortened by 2 bases and J by 6 bases, with 7 bases between the two germline ends. The CDR3 length is 13 residues. CDR3 sequence reads: CASSLVFAGELFF. CDR3 in DNA: TGTGCCAGCAGTTTAGTTTTCGCCGGGGAGCTGTTTTTT.